This T cell receptor beta chain was captured in a study of Graves' ophthalmopathy and Graves' hyperthyroidism. Overall study results and limits: At about 69% sensitivity and approximately 72% specificity, the model predicted progression of the ophthalmopathy.

CAS ≥3, NOSPECS ≥4, moderate-to-severe activity and duration under 3 months marked donors with ophthalmopathy. As regards this clonotype: Antigen unknown.

RNA transcripts served as template for amplifying TCR beta CDR3 sequences. In the first round, RT-PCR was carried out with HTBI primers, and a multiplex PCR formed the second round. Each CDR3 protein gets one entry after TCRdb re-called the multiplex PCR reads with MiXCR. The table has tens of thousands of distinct CDR3 sequences, about 50% seen once. J lost 4 bases, V lost 0 bases, and 9 bases had no gene match. Germline CDR1 DFQATT, CDR2 SNEGSKA (reference sequence). CDR3 length: 16 residues. The chain recombines TRBV20-1 with TRBJ1-5; 7 bases agree with TRBD1. This clonotype originated in an adult man with Graves' ophthalmopathy. Input material: peripheral blood. The CDR3 DNA follows: TGCAGTGCTAGAGAACCTACAGGGGTAGGGAATCAGCCCCAGCATTTT. Residues: CSAREPTGVGNQPQHF.